This TCR beta chain comes out of a study of post-analysis software for immune sequencing data (dated by TCRdb to 2015 to 2017). In terms of the full investigation: Recorded disease courses included relapsing-remitting, secondary progressive and progressive-relapsing multiple sclerosis, with some patients lacking subtype annotation. The multiple sclerosis patient repertoires were compared with about a dozen previously published healthy control repertoires from donors aged roughly 6 to 27 years. A subset of samples was prepared in parallel using single-end sample barcoding, then pooled and co-amplified after Illumina adapter ligation. Study-wide conclusions, independent of this receptor: When samples were clustered directly using the F measure, samples prepared in the same batch co-clustered strongly, which prompted a batch-effect correction. The multiple sclerosis patient group was slightly younger than the control group. Multiple sclerosis patients had significantly lower normalized Chao1 diversity than controls, a result that suggests substantial peripheral T-cell clonal expansion. About 5 TRBV segments, including TRBV5-6, TRBV5-1 and TRBV20-1, were significantly more frequent in patients than controls.

To demonstrate the VDJtools post-analysis software, the study profiled TCR beta repertoires from the peripheral blood of about 13 young patients with multiple sclerosis. Multiple sclerosis patients were children and adolescents aged about 6 to 17 years. The cysteine opens and the phenylalanine closes a CDR3 of 14 amino acids. Only the CDR3 DNA is retained, 42 bases long and in frame from the first base. The germline V end is reduced by 8 bases and the J end by 4 bases; junction bases left unmatched: 11. CDR1 and CDR2 are read off the germline V gene as SQVTM and ANQGSEA. Libraries were built with PCR. The instrument was an Illumina HiSeq 2500. To reduce PCR and sequencing biases, unique molecular identifiers were incorporated into the TCR beta cDNA libraries. Per 1 to 10 million input T cells, around 500,000 cDNA molecules were obtained, such that each molecule approximated one T cell. The patient libraries were prepared and sequenced with the same protocol used for the earlier healthy control dataset. Within a given batch, samples were prepared together, multiplexed and sequenced on the same HiSeq lane. Per the original workflow: Raw barcoded reads were processed with MIGEC, discarding single-read molecular identifier groups before consensus assembly and CDR3 extraction. Clonotype tables were post-analysed with VDJtools, and diversity was normalized by down-sampling all datasets to the smallest sample size. Repertoire overlap clustering matched CDR3 amino acid but not nucleotide sequences to correct batch-related cross-sample contamination. TCRdb passed the public sequencing reads through fastp at Q25 and MiXCR, retaining productive beta sequences. One record per CDR3 amino acid sequence lists the most common genes and DNA. The authors' filters were not applied to this entry. Recorded for this sample are around 700,000 distinct CDR3 sequences; approximately 60% of them occurred a single time. The ten largest clones take up roughly 12% of the sample.

This clonotype was recorded a few times. What this receptor recognizes is not known. No quality values exist for individual bases; no much larger clone is one base distant. This TCR came from a girl aged 2 to 10 with multiple sclerosis. Sequencing used blood. This chain joins TRBV29-1 to TRBJ2-5, and 9 junctional nucleotides match TRBD1. The CDR3 amino acid sequence is: CSTTGGIRGETQYF. At the DNA level, the sequence is TGCAGCACGACAGGGGGTATTCGGGGAGAGACCCAGTACTTC. Supplemented by the reference TRBV29-1 and TRBJ2-5 proteins around the CDR3, the complete variable domain is SAVISQKPSRDICQRGTSLTIQCQVDSQVTMMFWYRQQPGQSLTLIATANQGSEATYESGFVIDKFPISRPNLTFSTLTVSNMSPEDSSIYLCSTTGGIRGETQYFGPGTRLLVL.